The rows below give T cell receptor beta chains drawn from one sample of a study of beta chain features in type 1 diabetes. Clones were read by immunoSEQ multiplex PCR, and TCRdb kept only the in-frame ones, dropping some. The sample contains hundreds of thousands of clones, more than 13% of which appear only once. Material: naive CD4+ T cells from blood. These receptors all stem from a young man with type 1 diabetes. The CDR3 runs from the conserved cysteine through the conserved F or W. Fields, in order: D gene, clone size, J gene, V gene, CDR3 length, CDR3 protein, CDR3 DNA. The D gene is left open where the match is weak. Clone size is given for some rows only: seen once, a few or many times, or a class if the clone is expanded.

d_gene: TRBD1; abundance: .; j_gene: TRBJ1-2; v_gene: TRBV7-9; len: 16; CDR3aa: CASSIGTGQSAQGYTF; CDR3nt: TGTGCCAGCAGCATCGGGACAGGGCAATCGGCGCAGGGCTACACCTTC
d_gene: .; abundance: .; j_gene: TRBJ2-2; v_gene: TRBV7-9; len: 14; CDR3aa: CASSFPRVTGELFF; CDR3nt: TGTGCCAGCAGCTTCCCTAGGGTCACCGGGGAGCTGTTTTTT
d_gene: TRBD1; abundance: few; j_gene: TRBJ1-2; v_gene: TRBV9; len: 15; CDR3aa: CASSPRTGESYGYTF; CDR3nt: TGTGCCAGCAGCCCCCGGACAGGGGAGTCCTATGGCTACACCTTC
d_gene: .; abundance: few; j_gene: TRBJ2-1; v_gene: TRBV19; len: 17; CDR3aa: CASSITPANSSYNEQFF; CDR3nt: TGTGCCAGTAGTATAACCCCCGCCAACAGCTCCTACAATGAGCAGTTCTTC
d_gene: .; abundance: few; j_gene: TRBJ1-2; v_gene: TRBV7-9; len: 11; CDR3aa: CASSPGPGYTF; CDR3nt: TGTGCCAGCAGCCCAGGTCCTGGCTACACCTTC
d_gene: .; abundance: few; j_gene: TRBJ1-4; v_gene: TRBV7-9; len: 16; CDR3aa: CASSLGAGAPGEKLFF; CDR3nt: TGTGCCAGCAGCCTGGGAGCGGGGGCCCCAGGGGAAAAACTGTTTTTT
d_gene: .; abundance: .; j_gene: TRBJ2-1; v_gene: TRBV7-2; len: 13; CDR3aa: CASSYGQNNEQFF; CDR3nt: TGTGCCAGCAGCTACGGACAGAACAATGAGCAGTTCTTC
d_gene: TRBD1; abundance: .; j_gene: TRBJ2-2; v_gene: TRBV30; len: 14; CDR3aa: CAWKWTGMTGELFF; CDR3nt: TGTGCCTGGAAGTGGACAGGGATGACCGGGGAGCTGTTTTTT
d_gene: .; abundance: .; j_gene: TRBJ2-7; v_gene: TRBV7-9; len: 14; CDR3aa: CASSRERGSYEQYF; CDR3nt: TGTGCCAGCAGCCGTGAAAGGGGTTCCTACGAGCAGTACTTC
d_gene: .; abundance: .; j_gene: TRBJ1-5; v_gene: TRBV30; len: 16; CDR3aa: CAWSVTWGHSNQPQHF; CDR3nt: TGTGCCTGGAGTGTTACTTGGGGACATAGCAATCAGCCCCAGCATTTT
d_gene: TRBD2; abundance: .; j_gene: TRBJ2-5; v_gene: TRBV15; len: 16; CDR3aa: CATSRIPPAGGETQYF; CDR3nt: TGTGCCACCAGCAGAATCCCTCCGGCGGGGGGAGAGACCCAGTACTTC
d_gene: TRBD1; abundance: .; j_gene: TRBJ2-1; v_gene: TRBV11-2; len: 16; CDR3aa: CASSLEGGQAYDEQFF; CDR3nt: TGTGCCAGCAGCTTAGAAGGGGGACAGGCCTACGATGAGCAGTTCTTC